This T cell receptor (beta chain) originates from a study of blood T cell repertoires in COVID-19. Study-wide context: Whether acute or convalescent, the COVID-19 samples came from the United States, Italy and Spain. Sources were T cells, B-cell-depleted T cells, or PBMCs; the material itself was cDNA or gDNA.

V lost 1 base, J lost 7 bases, and 7 bases stayed unmatched. This CDR3 has 15 residues. Germline loops: CDR1 SGDLS, CDR2 YYNGEE. Authors' methods: Amplification from reference gene primers served as the basis for estimated nucleated cell counts. Some clones are missing from TCRdb's copy, which holds only in-frame ones; the method was immunoSEQ multiplex PCR. V and J calls and clone size are copied from that table; D and trimming were computed from the DNA. The data show roughly 36,000 clones, roughly 94% seen once. The sample taken for sequencing was peripheral blood. This sequence originates from a human donor with active COVID-19. The donor label of this sample is uncertain. V and J are TRBV9 and TRBJ2-4; the match to TRBD1 covers 8 bases. The CDR3 spells CASSVSPGGFNIQYF. As DNA, the CDR3 is TGTGCCAGCAGCGTATCACCAGGGGGCTTTAACATTCAGTACTTC.